The present entry profiles one T cell receptor (beta chain) with its context. Antigen specificity is unknown. This sample is part of a study of cytomegalovirus exposure and HLA in healthy donors. Study-level findings and limits: The study designated roughly 150 TCR beta chains cytomegalovirus-associated.

Germline lookup yields CDR1 MNHEY and CDR2 SMNVEV (reference sequence). The CDR3 loop spans 17 amino acids. Unmatched junction bases numbered 15, after V lost 6 bases and J lost 7 bases. TCRdb's table, derived via immunoSEQ multiplex PCR, lists solely in-frame clones and lacks some. The sample lists around 100,000 clones; less than 85% were seen once. The sequencing input was PBMCs. The gene calls are TRBV27 and TRBJ2-1; TRBD1 agrees at 10 bases. The source of this sequence is a man aged 18 to 29 in good health and CMV-seropositive. The chain's CDR3 is CASSLLLGQGILNEQFF. In DNA form, the CDR3 reads TGTGCCAGCAGCCTCCTCTTGGGACAGGGGATTTTAAATGAGCAGTTCTTC.